Shown below are 30 T cell receptor beta chains from a single sample sequenced in a study of blood T cells in healthy people across ages. A second PCR of 7 to 11 cycles used a sample-barcoded 5' primer and a J-beta primer mix. A single record per CDR3 protein comes from TCRdb applying MiXCR to the 5' RACE reads. The table shows hundreds of thousands of distinct CDR3 sequences, with 40% to 50% occurring only once. Sequencing was carried out using blood. The source is a man aged 60-69 years in good health.

This clonotype was found a few times. This chain's CDR3 is CGRTWQGNTGELFF. CDR3 bases: TGTGGCAGGACGTGGCAGGGGAACACCGGGGAGCTGTTTTTT. V usage is TRBV3-1 and J usage is TRBJ2-2, with TRBD1 as a possible D gene (5 bases). Germline CDR1 reads LGHDT; CDR2 reads YNNKEL (reference sequence). CDR3 size: 14 residues.

This sequence joins TRBV18 and TRBJ2-3; TRBD2 is a possible D gene (5 bases). The CDR3 totals 15 residues. From germline, CDR1 is KGHSH and CDR2 LQKENI. The germline V and J ends were trimmed by 0 bases and 5 bases, with 12 bases remaining between them. This CDR3 reads CASSPPSGLKDTQYF. As DNA, the CDR3 is TGTGCCAGCTCACCACCTTCGGGGTTGAAAGATACGCAGTATTTT.

The chain recombines TRBV4-3 with TRBJ1-6; a possible D gene is TRBD1 (5 bases). The CDR3 is 17 amino acids. The germline gives CDR1 LGHNA, CDR2 YSLEER. V lost 0 bases, J lost 7 bases, and 16 bases lay in between. Here the CDR3 DNA reads TGCGCCAGCAGCCAAGATGTGTGGGCAGGGCGGAATTCACCCCTCCACTTT. Translating it yields CASSQDVWAGRNSPLHF.

The CDR3 sequence: CASSLAQGEAYEQYF. The CDR3 nucleotides are TGTGCCAGCAGCTTAGCCCAGGGGGAAGCCTACGAGCAGTACTTC. The chain combines TRBV11-2 with TRBJ2-7; 7 nucleotides align to TRBD1. The junction had 5 bases not matched to a gene; V was cut back by 1 base and J by 2 bases. Per the germline V gene, CDR1 is SGHAT and CDR2 is FQNNGV. This CDR3 is 15 amino acids long.

CDR3 nucleotide sequence: TGCGCCAGCAGCCAAAACCCGTCGAGGAGCCTGAACACTGAAGCTTTCTTT. This codes for CASSQNPSRSLNTEAFF. The J gene is TRBJ1-1, the V gene TRBV4-3; D call uncertain. The CDR3 spans 17 residues. The germline V gene encodes CDR1 LGHNA and CDR2 YSLEER. Trimming took 2 bases from V and 0 from J, leaving 16 bases between them.

The V call is TRBV30, the J call TRBJ2-1, with D perhaps matching TRBD1 (5 bases). The CDR3 has 13 amino acids. Deletions cut 4 bases from V and 5 bases from J, with 12 bases between. Germline V CDR1 and CDR2: GTSNPN, SVGIG (reference sequence). The CDR3 is CAWTGIGDNEQFF. CDR3 nucleotide sequence: TGTGCCTGGACAGGGATCGGTGACAATGAGCAGTTCTTC.

The gene calls are TRBV6-2 or TRBV6-3 and TRBJ1-1; 7 bases map to TRBD1. Trimming cost V 8 bases and J 4 bases; bases outside gene matches: 10. CDR1 and CDR2 from the germline V gene are MNHEY and SVGEGT. The CDR3 is made up of 14 amino acids. Written as DNA, the CDR3 is TGTGCCAGCGAACAGGGGCCCCGTAGCACTGAAGCTTTCTTT. It translates to CASEQGPRSTEAFF.

The chain's CDR3 is CASSTSDRHEQFF. The CDR3 DNA is TGTGCCAGCAGTACTTCAGACAGGCATGAGCAGTTCTTC. This chain uses TRBV6-5 with TRBJ2-1, with D possibly TRBD1 on 6 matching bases. V lost 5 bases and J lost 8, with 13 bases in between. The CDR3 spans 13 residues. Germline CDR1 and CDR2: MNHEY and SVGAGI.

The genes are TRBV20-1 and TRBJ1-5; 9 bases are shared with TRBD1. Germline loops: CDR1 DFQATT, CDR2 SNEGSKA (reference sequence). V shed 0 bases and J 7 bases; nucleotides not matched to a gene: 10. The CDR3 covers 16 residues. The CDR3 DNA follows: TGCAGTGCTAGAGATATTACGGGACAGGGATTCCAGCCCCAGCATTTT. Protein: CSARDITGQGFQPQHF.

This clonotype was observed a single time. The V gene is TRBV20-1, the J gene TRBJ2-5; the D is unclear. The CDR3 length is 13 residues. With 6 bases removed from V and 1 base from J, the gap between germline ends came to 12 bases. Germline V gene data show CDR1 as DFQATT and CDR2 as SNEGSKA (reference sequence). The CDR3 protein is CSALEASQETQYF. The CDR3 DNA reads as TGCAGTGCCCTCGAGGCCAGCCAAGAGACCCAGTACTTC.

The chain combines TRBV6-2 or TRBV6-3 with TRBJ1-2; D uncertain. Trimming cost V 0 bases and J 3 bases, with 20 bases left between them. Germline assignment: CDR1 MNHEY and CDR2 SVGEGT. The CDR3 runs to 18 residues. CDR3 in amino acids: CASSYSIARSVGYYGYTF. The CDR3 DNA is TGTGCCAGCAGTTACTCGATAGCTCGCTCAGTGGGTTACTATGGCTACACCTTC.

This chain links TRBV4-2 with TRBJ2-3; D uncertain. Germline V gene lookup returns CDR1 LGHNA and CDR2 YNFKEQ. This CDR3 is 14 amino acids long. Trimming took off 0 bases at V and 6 bases at J, with 10 bases between the two ends. In nucleotides, the CDR3 is TGTGCCAGCAGCCAAGAAGCCGCGTCGGATACGCAGTATTTT. Translated: CASSQEAASDTQYF.

This chain connects TRBV5-5 to TRBJ2-7; 11 bases agree with TRBD2. Judging by the DNA end, TRBJ2-5 fits better; the J call may be wrong. The CDR3 is made up of 16 amino acids. Germline values: CDR1 SGHKS, CDR2 YYEKEE (reference sequence). CDR3 nucleotide sequence: TGTGCCAGCAGCTATGGGACTAGCGGACCCGGGGAGACCCAGTACTTC. Translation: CASSYGTSGPGETQYF.

This sequence joins TRBV9 and TRBJ2-3; D gene ambiguous. CDR1 SGDLS and CDR2 YYNGEE come from the germline V gene. V was trimmed by 4 bases and J by 9 bases, leaving 15 bases between them. CDR3 size: 13 residues. The CDR3 DNA sequence: TGTGCCAGCAGCTCACAAAGGACGAAGACGCAGTATTTT. The encoded protein is CASSSQRTKTQYF.

As to this clonotype: A much larger clone sits a single nucleotide away, making a read error possible. In DNA form, the CDR3 reads TGCACCAGCAGCCAAGGCAGAACTACAGATACGCAGTATTTT. Its protein is CTSSQGRTTDTQYF. The J gene is TRBJ2-3, the V gene TRBV4-1; D unresolved. The CDR3 sequence is 14 residues long. Germline CDR1 and CDR2: MGHRA and YSYEKL.

The J gene is TRBJ2-7, the V gene TRBV4-3; TRBD2 matches at 9 bases. CDR1 and CDR2 (germline): LGHNA, YSLEER. The CDR3 has 16 amino acids. The trim removed 1 base at V and 7 bases at J, leaving 11 bases unmatched. In DNA, the CDR3 is TGCGCCAGCAGCCAAGGGCTAGCGGGGCCGGGTAATGAGCAGTACTTC. This codes for CASSQGLAGPGNEQYF.

In this sample, this clonotype turned up once. At one of its ends the junction is not consistent with the germline gene, which may arise from a read error. This rearrangement joins TRBV24-1 to TRBJ2-3, with 7 positions matching TRBD1. This CDR3 is built from 17 residues. The germline gives CDR1 KGHDR, CDR2 SFDVKD. The CDR3 here is CATSGNRGPSSIDTQYF. The CDR3 nucleotides are TGTGCCACCAGTGGTAACAGGGGTCCATCTAGCATAGATACGCAGTATTTT.

On this clonotype itself: At one end, the junction sequence differs from germline, possibly due to a read error. The chain carries TRBV6-6 and TRBJ2-2; D is perhaps TRBD1 (5 bases). CDR1 is MNHNY, CDR2 SVGAGI, per germline (reference sequence). The CDR3 extends over 14 amino acids. CDR3 bases: TGTACCAGCAGTGACTCGACAGACACCGGGGAGCTGTTTTTT. Translating it yields CTSSDSTDTGELFF.

This clonotype was detected a few times. The chain couples TRBV5-8 to TRBJ2-1; D possibly matches TRBD1 or TRBD2 (5 bases each). V dropped 8 bases and J dropped 9 bases, with 12 bases sitting between them. The CDR3 covers 11 residues. The germline V gene has CDR1 SGHTS and CDR2 YDEGEE. CDR3 coding DNA: TGTGCCAGTAGAGGGACGGTTGAGCAGTTCTTC. Translated: CASRGTVEQFF.

The rearrangement joins TRBV4-2 to TRBJ2-1; 14 bases are shared with TRBD2. The length of the CDR3 is 20 residues. CDR1 and CDR2 (germline): LGHNA, YNFKEQ. J gave up 4 bases and V 5 bases, and 16 bases lay outside the gene matches. CDR3 in DNA: TGTGCCAGCAGCACCCGGACTAGCGGGGGGTCTGCCCCACAATACAATGAGCAGTTCTTC. Translated, it gives CASSTRTSGGSAPQYNEQFF.

V and J are TRBV25-1 and TRBJ2-5; weak D call: TRBD1 (5 bases). Germline lookup yields CDR1 MGHDK and CDR2 SYGVNS. V was cut by 7 bases and J by 11 bases, with 20 bases left in between. The CDR3 is 13 residues long. The CDR3 loop is CASTGKPNNEQYF. The CDR3 DNA reads TGTGCCAGCACAGGGAAACCCAACAATGAGCAGTACTTC.

The rearrangement links TRBV6-5 to TRBJ2-3; D unresolved. From germline, CDR1 is MNHEY and CDR2 SVGAGI. V lost 3 bases and J 0 bases, leaving 10 bases between the germline ends. The length of the CDR3 is 15 residues. The CDR3 loop reads CASSYRSPSTDTQYF. CDR3 bases: TGTGCCAGCAGTTATCGGTCCCCGAGCACAGATACGCAGTATTTT.

This sequence joins TRBV21-1 and TRBJ2-7. TRBV21-1 is classified as a pseudogene. The CDR3 extends over 16 amino acids. CDR3 bases: TGTGCCAGCAGCCCTGATTTCGCGGGGCGCTCCTACGAGCAGTACTTC. Its protein product is CASSPDFAGRSYEQYF.

The chain uses TRBV7-2 and TRBJ2-7; 7 positions match TRBD2. CDR1 SGHTA and CDR2 FQGNSA come from the germline V gene. The trim removed 8 bases at V and 3 bases at J, leaving 7 bases unmatched. This CDR3 comprises 13 residues. The CDR3 loop reads CASGGGSYYEQYF. In DNA form, the CDR3 reads TGTGCCAGCGGAGGCGGGAGTTACTACGAGCAGTACTTC.

The V gene is TRBV7-2, the J gene TRBJ2-1; possibly TRBD1 for D (5 bases). CDR3 length equals 15 residues. The V and J ends lost 3 bases and 4 bases respectively, with 13 bases between them. Germline assignment: CDR1 SGHTA and CDR2 FQGNSA. CDR3 amino acids: CASSFQGIVYNEQFF. CDR3 coding DNA: TGTGCCAGCAGCTTCCAGGGCATTGTATACAATGAGCAGTTCTTC.

The chain links TRBV5-1 to TRBJ1-1; unclear D gene. CDR1 and CDR2 (germline): SGHRS, YFSETQ. The CDR3 loop spans 16 amino acids. V gave up 0 bases and J gave up 4 bases, with 16 bases separating them. The CDR3 spells CASSLAHAGTSTEAFF. DNA for the CDR3: TGCGCCAGCAGCTTGGCCCACGCTGGCACGAGCACTGAAGCTTTCTTT. The whole variable domain, filled in from reference TRBV5-1 and TRBJ1-1, reads KAGVTQTPRYLIKTRGQQVTLSCSPISGHRSVSWYQQTPGQGLQFLFEYFSETQRNKGNFPGRFSGRQFSNSRSEMNVSTLELGDSALYLCASSLAHAGTSTEAFFGQGTRLTVV.

The genes are TRBV7-2 and TRBJ2-1, with 9 bases matching TRBD1. The J segment lost 3 bases and the V segment lost 2 bases, leaving 2 bases of the junction unmatched. CDR1 is SGHTA and CDR2 is FQGNSA in the germline V gene. This CDR3 spans 15 amino acids. CDR3 in amino acids: CASSLTGGFYNEQFF. CDR3 nucleotide sequence: TGTGCCAGCAGCTTAACAGGGGGCTTCTACAATGAGCAGTTCTTC.

V and J are TRBV7-9 and TRBJ2-5; D gene uncertain. Per the germline V gene, CDR1 is SEHNR and CDR2 is FQNEAQ (reference sequence). Trimming removed 1 base at V and 1 base at J, with 7 bases between. The CDR3 is 14 amino acids. Here the CDR3 reads CASSLVGTQETQYF. The CDR3 nucleotides are TGTGCCAGCAGCTTAGTGGGCACCCAAGAGACCCAGTACTTC.

This chain links TRBV2 with TRBJ1-2, with D perhaps TRBD1 (5 bases). Germline V CDR1 and CDR2: SNHLY, FYNNEI. V dropped 5 bases and J dropped 4 bases, with 14 bases sitting between them. This CDR3 contains 14 residues. CDR3: CASSPRVGAYGYTF. The CDR3 region has the DNA TGTGCCAGCAGTCCCAGGGTAGGCGCCTATGGCTACACCTTC. Full variable domain (outside the CDR3, taken from reference TRBV2 and TRBJ1-2): EPEVTQTPSHQVTQMGQEVILRCVPISNHLYFYWYRQILGQKVEFLVSFYNNEISEKSEIFDDQFSVERPDGSNFTLKIRSTKLEDSAMYFCASSPRVGAYGYTFGSGTRLTVV.

There are a few counts of this clonotype. The gene calls are TRBV6-2 or TRBV6-3 and TRBJ2-4; D possibly uses TRBD1 or TRBD2 (5 bases each). The V and J ends lost 3 bases and 13 bases respectively, with 19 bases between them. The CDR3 spans 14 residues. Germline CDR1 MNHEY, CDR2 SVGEGT. The CDR3 region is CASSYLGASEEQYF. The CDR3, as DNA: TGTGCCAGCAGTTATCTCGGGGCCTCCGAGGAGCAGTACTTC.